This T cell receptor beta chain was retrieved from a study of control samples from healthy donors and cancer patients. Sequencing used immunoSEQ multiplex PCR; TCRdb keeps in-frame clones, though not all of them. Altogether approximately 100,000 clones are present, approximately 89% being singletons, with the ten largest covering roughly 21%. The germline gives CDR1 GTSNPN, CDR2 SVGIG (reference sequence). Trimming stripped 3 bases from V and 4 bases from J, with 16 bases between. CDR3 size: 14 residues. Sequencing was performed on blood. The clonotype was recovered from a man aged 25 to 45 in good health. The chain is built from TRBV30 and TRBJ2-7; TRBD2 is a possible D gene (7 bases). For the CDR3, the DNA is TGTGCCTGGAGGGGGAAGGGGGGGCCTTACGAGCAGTACTTC. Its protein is CAWRGKGGPYEQYF.